The 31 T cell receptor beta chains reported below all come from one sample, sequenced in a study of blood T cell repertoires in COVID-19. Measured with immunoSEQ multiplex PCR; TCRdb has only the in-frame clones, and not every one. The sample contains about 170,000 clones, roughly 80% of which appear only once. The material sequenced was peripheral blood. Every receptor here comes from a man aged 18 to 30 with active or convalescent COVID-19.

This clone was recorded only once. The chain recombines TRBV5-1 with TRBJ1-1, with a tentative D call TRBD1 (5 bases). In germline, CDR1 is SGHRS, CDR2 YFSETQ. The CDR3 has 15 amino acids. V lost 3 bases and J 1 base, leaving 13 bases between the germline ends. CDR3 loop: CASSYSTGQNTEAFF. The DNA of the CDR3 is TGCGCCAGCAGCTACTCGACTGGACAGAACACTGAAGCTTTCTTT. Using reference TRBV5-1 and TRBJ1-1 for the parts outside the CDR3, the full variable domain is KAGVTQTPRYLIKTRGQQVTLSCSPISGHRSVSWYQQTPGQGLQFLFEYFSETQRNKGNFPGRFSGRQFSNSRSEMNVSTLELGDSALYLCASSYSTGQNTEAFFGQGTRLTVV.

The CDR3 here is CASSAGLVSGANVLTF. The CDR3 region has the DNA TGTGCCAGCAGCGCAGGGTTAGTGTCTGGGGCCAACGTCCTGACTTTC. This chain connects TRBV2 to TRBJ2-6, with D tentatively TRBD1 (5 bases). The CDR3 is made up of 16 amino acids. Germline CDR1 and CDR2: SNHLY and FYNNEI. V was shortened by 6 bases and J by 1 base, with 13 bases between the two germline ends.

The chain links TRBV30 to TRBJ1-5; no reliable D call. The CDR3 has 16 amino acids. Trimming cost V 2 bases and J 0 bases, with 14 bases left between them. CDR1 and CDR2 (germline): GTSNPN, SVGIG (reference sequence). The CDR3 protein is CAWSMRTVNSNQPQHF. Written as DNA, the CDR3 is TGTGCCTGGAGTATGCGGACTGTTAATAGCAATCAGCCCCAGCATTTT.

This chain uses TRBV28 with TRBJ1-2, with TRBD1 matching 7 bases. J gave up 7 bases and V 10 bases, and 9 bases lay outside the gene matches. The CDR3 consists of 12 residues. CDR1 and CDR2 (germline): MDHEN, SYDVKM. CDR3 sequence: CAIREQGFGYTF. CDR3 nucleotide sequence: TGTGCCATCCGGGAACAGGGGTTTGGCTACACCTTC.

The V call is TRBV2, the J call TRBJ1-2; D remains unclear. Germline V gene data show CDR1 as SNHLY and CDR2 as FYNNEI. Trimming cost V 7 bases and J 6 bases, with 15 bases left between them. This CDR3 is 13 amino acids long. The CDR3 region is CASKNQEIDGYTF. The CDR3 DNA reads TGTGCCAGCAAGAACCAGGAAATTGATGGCTACACCTTC.

The chain joins TRBV5-1 to TRBJ2-5; D remains unclear. The V and J ends lost 0 bases and 1 base respectively, with 7 bases between them. CDR1 SGHRS and CDR2 YFSETQ come from the germline V gene. This CDR3 is built from 14 residues. The CDR3 is CASSLERLQETQYF. CDR3 coding DNA: TGCGCCAGCAGCTTGGAGCGACTCCAAGAGACCCAGTACTTC.

This clone has more than one count but fewer than ten. This chain uses TRBV7-2 with TRBJ2-7; possible D gene TRBD2, 6 bases. Germline CDR1 and CDR2: SGHTA and FQGNSA. V was pared by 3 bases and J by 3 bases, with 12 bases between. The CDR3 extends over 14 amino acids. The CDR3 region has the DNA TGTGCCAGCAGCTTTGTCGGGAGTGGCTACGAGCAGTACTTC. It codes for CASSFVGSGYEQYF.

V and J are TRBV19 and TRBJ1-5; the D gene is possibly TRBD1 (5 bases). V was shortened by 6 bases and J by 7 bases, with 16 bases between the two germline ends. The germline V gene encodes CDR1 LNHDA and CDR2 SQIVND (reference sequence). The CDR3 covers 14 residues. The CDR3 is CASSPPRVWQPQHF. The CDR3, as DNA: TGTGCCAGTAGCCCCCCCAGGGTTTGGCAGCCCCAGCATTTT.

The count of this clone is one. This sequence joins TRBV28 and TRBJ1-4; 7 nucleotides line up with TRBD1. The CDR3 totals 15 residues. V was clipped by 6 bases and J by 8 bases; unmatched bases: 12. Germline V CDR1 and CDR2: MDHEN, SYDVKM. The CDR3 loop is CASSPNDRDHEKLFF. CDR3 bases: TGTGCCAGCAGCCCTAACGACAGGGATCACGAAAAACTGTTTTTT. The entire variable domain, with the rest obtained from reference TRBV28 and TRBJ1-4, is as follows: DVKVTQSSRYLVKRTGEKVFLECVQDMDHENMFWYRQDPGLGLRLIYFSYDVKMKEKGDIPEGYSVSREKKERFSLILESASTNQTSMYLCASSPNDRDHEKLFFGSGTQLSVL.

Here the CDR3 DNA reads TGTGCCAGCAGCCAAGAAGGGGGTACTGGAAACACCATATATTTT. Protein: CASSQEGGTGNTIYF. The gene calls are TRBV4-2 and TRBJ1-3; tentative D call: TRBD1 (6 bases). The CDR3 contains 15 residues. Germline V lookup: CDR1 LGHNA, CDR2 YNFKEQ. With 0 bases removed from V and 2 bases from J, the gap between germline ends came to 8 bases.

Here the CDR3 DNA reads TGTGCCAGCAGCCAAGATAGCCGGTACTATGGCTACACCTTC. Translated, it gives CASSQDSRYYGYTF. The rearrangement links TRBV14 to TRBJ1-2; D gene uncertain. The CDR3 extends over 14 amino acids. The ends were cut back, 0 bases at V and 3 bases at J, with 8 bases in the middle. CDR1 is SGHDN, CDR2 FVKESK, per germline.

The J gene is TRBJ1-5, the V gene TRBV28; 7 nucleotides match TRBD1. Germline trimming cut 0 bases from V and 7 bases from J; bases unmatched to any gene: 9. The CDR3 extends over 16 amino acids. Germline assignment: CDR1 MDHEN and CDR2 SYDVKM. This CDR3 is CASSLWGQLAGQPQHF. The CDR3 DNA sequence: TGTGCCAGCAGTTTATGGGGACAGTTAGCAGGGCAGCCCCAGCATTTT.

This chain links TRBV29-1 with TRBJ1-2; possible D gene TRBD1, 5 bases. The CDR3 has 13 residues. V lost 3 bases and J 4 bases, leaving 12 bases between the germline ends. CDR1 SQVTM and CDR2 ANQGSEA come from the germline V gene. CDR3 amino acids: CSVDPLDSYGYTF. The CDR3 region has the DNA TGCAGCGTTGACCCCCTCGACAGCTATGGCTACACCTTC.

This sequence joins TRBV5-6 and TRBJ2-5; TRBD2 aligns across 8 bases. Trimming took 4 bases from V and 2 from J; bases not matched to a gene: 19. The germline gives CDR1 SGHDT, CDR2 YYEEEE. CDR3 length: 19 residues. The CDR3: CASSPAVGAGGLVQETQYF. The DNA for the CDR3 is TGTGCCAGCAGCCCCGCGGTCGGCGCGGGGGGCCTAGTACAAGAGACCCAGTACTTC.

The gene calls are TRBV7-2 and TRBJ2-7; TRBD2 aligns across 10 bases. This CDR3 comprises 18 residues. The J segment lost 7 bases and the V segment lost 2 bases, leaving 17 bases of the junction unmatched. CDR1 is SGHTA and CDR2 is FQGNSA in the germline V gene. CDR3 nucleotides: TGTGCCAGCAGCTTAAAGGGGCTAAGGCTAGCGGGAGCCCTTGAGCAGTACTTC. Translating it yields CASSLKGLRLAGALEQYF.

A single count supports this clone. The chain recombines TRBV28 with TRBJ2-7; 7 nucleotides line up with TRBD2. Germline CDR1 is MDHEN and CDR2 is SYDVKM. Trimming took 1 base from V and 2 from J; bases not matched to a gene: 8. The CDR3 spans 16 residues. For the CDR3, the DNA is TGTGCCAGCAGTTTATCAGCTAGCGGTACCACCTACGAGCAGTACTTC. This translates into CASSLSASGTTYEQYF. Full variable domain (outside the CDR3, taken from reference TRBV28 and TRBJ2-7): DVKVTQSSRYLVKRTGEKVFLECVQDMDHENMFWYRQDPGLGLRLIYFSYDVKMKEKGDIPEGYSVSREKKERFSLILESASTNQTSMYLCASSLSASGTTYEQYFGPGTRLTVT.

In the case of this clone: The identical CDR3 is also encoded by other nucleotide sequences in the sample. The chain carries TRBV14 and TRBJ2-3; 7 bases match TRBD2. V trimming: 1 base; J trimming: 0 bases; junction bases outside the gene matches: 4. CDR3 length: 16 amino acids. The germline V gene has CDR1 SGHDN and CDR2 FVKESK. CDR3 nucleotides: TGTGCCAGCAGCCAAGGACTAGCTGTCAGCACAGATACGCAGTATTTT. Protein product: CASSQGLAVSTDTQYF.

This clone has a handful of counts. The chain uses TRBV12-3 or TRBV12-4 and TRBJ1-1; D is unclear. V lost 3 bases to trimming and J lost 5 bases, with 10 bases between them. The CDR3 is 13 residues long. The CDR3 sequence: CASSFSGGTEAFF. CDR3 in DNA: TGTGCCAGCAGTTTTTCAGGCGGGACTGAAGCTTTCTTT.

The rearrangement uses TRBV5-6 and TRBJ2-3; 7 nucleotides match TRBD1. Germline loops: CDR1 SGHDT, CDR2 YYEEEE. Trimming took 4 bases from V and 6 from J; bases not matched to a gene: 17. The CDR3 sequence is 17 residues long. This CDR3 is CASSPPDRVVFSDTQYF. CDR3 DNA: TGTGCCAGCAGCCCTCCCGACAGGGTAGTTTTTTCGGATACGCAGTATTTT. The full variable domain, rest sourced from reference TRBV5-6 and TRBJ2-3, is DAGVTQSPTHLIKTRGQQVTLRCSPKSGHDTVSWYQQALGQGPQFIFQYYEEEERQRGNFPDRFSGHQFPNYSSELNVNALLLGDSALYLCASSPPDRVVFSDTQYFGPGTRLTVL.

The chain recombines TRBV5-1 with TRBJ1-1, with a possible D match to TRBD1 (6 bases). Germline V gene sequence: CDR1 SGHRS, CDR2 YFSETQ. This CDR3 spans 15 amino acids. Deletions cut 0 bases from V and 5 bases from J, with 14 bases between. The DNA for the CDR3 is TGCGCCAGCAGCTTGGCCCCGACAGGAGATACTGAAGCTTTCTTT. Its protein is CASSLAPTGDTEAFF.

The chain carries TRBV30 and TRBJ1-2, with TRBD1 as a possible D gene (6 bases). V lost 4 bases and J 4 bases, leaving 10 bases between the germline ends. This CDR3 contains 12 residues. Germline lookup yields CDR1 GTSNPN and CDR2 SVGIG (reference sequence). For the CDR3, the DNA is TGTGCCTGGAATCTGGACAGCTATGGCTACACCTTC. Protein: CAWNLDSYGYTF.

This chain links TRBV7-9 with TRBJ2-7; 9 bases fit TRBD2. V was pared by 3 bases and J by 2 bases, with 14 bases of the junction left unmatched. Germline assignment: CDR1 SEHNR and CDR2 FQNEAQ (reference sequence). The CDR3 has 18 residues. The CDR3 sequence: CASSFRGGGASGTYEQYF. The CDR3 coding sequence is TGTGCCAGCAGCTTTAGGGGCGGTGGGGCTAGCGGGACCTACGAGCAGTACTTC.

The chain links TRBV13 to TRBJ1-6; 9 bases are shared with TRBD1. There are 14 residues in the CDR3. Germline V gene data show CDR1 as PRHDT and CDR2 as FYEKMQ (reference sequence). V trimming: 4 bases; J trimming: 6 bases; junction bases outside the gene matches: 1. Here the CDR3 DNA reads TGTGCCAGCAGCTCGGGACAGGGTAATTCACCCCTCCACTTT. It specifies CASSSGQGNSPLHF.

V is TRBV5-1 and J is TRBJ1-2, with D maybe TRBD1 (6 bases). The germline gives CDR1 SGHRS, CDR2 YFSETQ. The length of the CDR3 is 16 residues. Trimming removed 4 bases from V and 4 bases from J, with 20 bases in between. CDR3 nucleotides: TGCGCCAGCAGCCTATACCGGGACACCTATATCTATGGCTACACCTTC. Its translation is CASSLYRDTYIYGYTF.

The CDR3 loop reads CASSPRPGTENSNQPQHF. The CDR3 nucleotides are TGTGCCAGCAGCCCCAGACCCGGGACAGAAAATAGCAATCAGCCCCAGCATTTT. V usage is TRBV4-2 and J usage is TRBJ1-5, with 7 bases lining up with TRBD1. Trimming removed 4 bases from V and 0 bases from J; junction bases left unmatched: 12. Germline V gene sequence: CDR1 LGHNA, CDR2 YNFKEQ. This CDR3 region has 18 residues.

This rearrangement joins TRBV25-1 to TRBJ1-6; D is unresolved. This CDR3 is 14 amino acids long. V was shortened by 1 base and J by 7 bases, with 8 bases between the two germline ends. CDR1 and CDR2 (germline): MGHDK, SYGVNS. The CDR3 DNA reads as TGTGCCAGCAGTGAATTAACAACCAATTCACCCCTCCACTTT. Protein: CASSELTTNSPLHF.

The chain has TRBV30 and TRBJ1-1; 7 bases map to TRBD1. The length of the CDR3 is 13 residues. From germline, CDR1 is GTSNPN and CDR2 SVGIG (reference sequence). J lost 0 bases, V lost 3 bases, and 1 base had no gene match. The CDR3, as DNA: TGTGCCTGGAGGACAGGGATGAACACTGAAGCTTTCTTT. Amino acid sequence: CAWRTGMNTEAFF.

The genes are TRBV7-8 and TRBJ2-6, with a tentative D call TRBD2 (5 bases). This CDR3 region has 15 residues. Germline CDR1 and CDR2: SGHVS and FQNEAQ. Deletions cut 3 bases from V and 1 base from J, with 7 bases between. The CDR3 reads CASSFGMSGANVLTF. The CDR3 coding sequence is TGTGCCAGCAGCTTCGGGATGTCTGGGGCCAACGTCCTGACTTTC.

The V call is TRBV18, the J call TRBJ2-1; 7 bases fit TRBD1. The CDR3 is made up of 16 amino acids. CDR1 and CDR2 from the germline V gene are KGHSH and LQKENI. After removal of 4 bases from V and 0 bases from J, the junction contained 6 bases not matched to a gene. CDR3 DNA sequence: TGTGCCAGCTCACTGGACAGGTTAAGCTCCTACAATGAGCAGTTCTTC. Its translation is CASSLDRLSSYNEQFF.

This clone was observed a single time. The chain carries TRBV3-1 (or the pseudogene TRBV3-2) and TRBJ1-6, with 9 bases fitting TRBD1. The CDR3 consists of 16 residues. V shed 2 bases, J shed 9 bases, and the junction held 8 bases outside the gene matches. Looked up from germline, CDR1 is LGHDT and CDR2 is YNNKEL (reference sequence). The CDR3: CASSQQQGALGSPLHF. CDR3 nucleotides: TGTGCCAGCAGCCAACAACAGGGGGCCTTAGGTTCACCCCTCCACTTT.

This clone was seen only a few times. The rearrangement joins TRBV28 to TRBJ2-7; D perhaps matches TRBD1 (6 bases). Trimming stripped 7 bases from V and 4 bases from J, with 26 bases between. Germline V CDR1 and CDR2: MDHEN, SYDVKM. The CDR3 extends over 17 amino acids. In DNA form, the CDR3 reads TGTGCCAGCATCCCATCGCTTCACAGGGTCAGTAGATACGAGCAGTACTTC. It codes for CASIPSLHRVSRYEQYF.